These T cell receptor beta chains were read from a single sample in a study of blood T cell repertoires in COVID-19. Clones were read by immunoSEQ multiplex PCR, and TCRdb kept only the in-frame ones, dropping some. This table holds about 400,000 clones, approximately 87% found once. The sample was PBMCs or T cells enriched from blood (not recorded which). The receptors stem from a woman aged 25 to 39 with acute COVID-19. Both conserved end residues are part of each CDR3. The order of the fields is D gene, V gene, CDR3 length, J gene, clone size, CDR3 protein. A D gene is named only where the DNA matches it firmly. Clone size appears in some rows only: once, few, many, or a class for an expanded clone.

d_call: TRBD1
v_call: TRBV29-1
cdr3_length: 12
j_call: TRBJ2-2
clone_size: NA
cdr3_aa: CSAGQGGGELFF

d_call: NA
v_call: TRBV7-3
cdr3_length: 15
j_call: TRBJ2-1
clone_size: NA
cdr3_aa: CASSSGASSYNEQFF

d_call: NA
v_call: TRBV5-1
cdr3_length: 16
j_call: TRBJ2-1
clone_size: NA
cdr3_aa: CASTPLGPPTYNEQFF

d_call: TRBD2
v_call: TRBV19
cdr3_length: 16
j_call: TRBJ2-2
clone_size: few
cdr3_aa: CASSGSGGARPGELFF

d_call: NA
v_call: TRBV10-3
cdr3_length: 13
j_call: TRBJ1-1
clone_size: NA
cdr3_aa: CATQDRMNTEAFF

d_call: NA
v_call: TRBV19
cdr3_length: 15
j_call: TRBJ2-7
clone_size: NA
cdr3_aa: CASSIDSGSLYEQYF

d_call: NA
v_call: TRBV2
cdr3_length: 12
j_call: TRBJ1-1
clone_size: NA
cdr3_aa: CASSRDTTEAFF

d_call: NA
v_call: TRBV7-2
cdr3_length: 14
j_call: TRBJ2-7
clone_size: NA
cdr3_aa: CASSWRDKPYEQYF

d_call: TRBD1
v_call: TRBV5-1
cdr3_length: 14
j_call: TRBJ2-5
clone_size: few
cdr3_aa: CASSLGTVEETQYF

d_call: TRBD1
v_call: TRBV10-2
cdr3_length: 17
j_call: TRBJ1-6
clone_size: NA
cdr3_aa: CASTGQGLSSYNSPLHF

d_call: NA
v_call: TRBV4-2
cdr3_length: 17
j_call: TRBJ1-5
clone_size: NA
cdr3_aa: CASSQREPGGGSQPQHF

d_call: TRBD1
v_call: TRBV10-1
cdr3_length: 16
j_call: TRBJ2-3
clone_size: NA
cdr3_aa: CASSEGHRGIGDTQYF

d_call: NA
v_call: TRBV12-3/TRBV12-4
cdr3_length: 13
j_call: TRBJ2-1
clone_size: NA
cdr3_aa: CASSLGLRGEQFF

d_call: NA
v_call: TRBV5-1
cdr3_length: 17
j_call: TRBJ2-2
clone_size: few
cdr3_aa: CASSSIAGPANTGELFF

d_call: TRBD1
v_call: TRBV29-1
cdr3_length: 14
j_call: TRBJ1-5
clone_size: NA
cdr3_aa: CSVGQGDSNQPQHF

d_call: NA
v_call: TRBV11-2
cdr3_length: 16
j_call: TRBJ2-3
clone_size: NA
cdr3_aa: CASSPSSGGHTDTQYF

d_call: TRBD1
v_call: TRBV3-1/TRBV3-2
cdr3_length: 14
j_call: TRBJ2-2
clone_size: NA
cdr3_aa: CASGRQGVPGELFF

d_call: NA
v_call: TRBV5-5
cdr3_length: 16
j_call: TRBJ1-1
clone_size: NA
cdr3_aa: CASSLGAGPKNTEAFF

d_call: TRBD1
v_call: TRBV2
cdr3_length: 14
j_call: TRBJ1-5
clone_size: NA
cdr3_aa: CASSLDRGDDLQHF

d_call: NA
v_call: TRBV3-1/TRBV3-2
cdr3_length: 14
j_call: TRBJ1-6
clone_size: once
cdr3_aa: CASSQRQTNSPLHF

d_call: NA
v_call: TRBV7-3
cdr3_length: 14
j_call: TRBJ1-5
clone_size: once
cdr3_aa: CASSSDTSNQPQHF

d_call: NA
v_call: TRBV4-2
cdr3_length: 15
j_call: TRBJ1-5
clone_size: NA
cdr3_aa: CASSQDSAGDQPQHF